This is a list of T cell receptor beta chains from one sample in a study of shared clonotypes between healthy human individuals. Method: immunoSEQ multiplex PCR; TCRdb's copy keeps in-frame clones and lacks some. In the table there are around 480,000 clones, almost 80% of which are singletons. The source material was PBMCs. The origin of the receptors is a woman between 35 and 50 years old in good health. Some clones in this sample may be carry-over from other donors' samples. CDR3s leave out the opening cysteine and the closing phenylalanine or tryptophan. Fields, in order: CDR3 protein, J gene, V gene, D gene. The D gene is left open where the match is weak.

cdr3_aa: ASSQDSHTEAF
j_call: TRBJ1-1
v_call: TRBV6-1
d_call: NA

cdr3_aa: AWSINRGEQY
j_call: NA
v_call: TRBV30
d_call: TRBD1

cdr3_aa: ASTESGRSYNEQF
j_call: TRBJ2-1
v_call: TRBV6-5
d_call: TRBD2

cdr3_aa: ASSLGQGRSYEQY
j_call: NA
v_call: TRBV5-1
d_call: TRBD1

cdr3_aa: ASSTGLEYNEQF
j_call: TRBJ2-1
v_call: TRBV7-2
d_call: NA

cdr3_aa: ASSAQAQETQY
j_call: TRBJ2-5
v_call: TRBV18
d_call: NA

cdr3_aa: ASSQSGSGGPGNTIY
j_call: TRBJ1-3
v_call: TRBV4-1
d_call: TRBD1

cdr3_aa: ASGGGSYASYNEQF
j_call: TRBJ2-1
v_call: TRBV5-1
d_call: NA

cdr3_aa: ASPLTPKAKNIQY
j_call: TRBJ2-4
v_call: TRBV10-1
d_call: NA

cdr3_aa: SVPVPGTYEQY
j_call: TRBJ2-7
v_call: TRBV29-1
d_call: NA

cdr3_aa: ASSSGTSGRAGSEQY
j_call: TRBJ2-7
v_call: TRBV5-4
d_call: TRBD2

cdr3_aa: ASSVETGSVEQF
j_call: TRBJ2-1
v_call: TRBV6-4
d_call: TRBD1

cdr3_aa: ASSQELGTGRGYT
j_call: TRBJ1-2
v_call: TRBV4-2
d_call: TRBD1

cdr3_aa: ASSQDTSRNEQF
j_call: TRBJ2-1
v_call: TRBV4-3
d_call: NA

cdr3_aa: ASSMGQGRNQPQH
j_call: TRBJ1-5
v_call: TRBV19
d_call: NA

cdr3_aa: ASSMSRGGYEQY
j_call: TRBJ2-7
v_call: TRBV27
d_call: NA

cdr3_aa: ASSPYLAGGPHEQF
j_call: TRBJ2-1
v_call: TRBV18
d_call: TRBD2

cdr3_aa: ASSLNGDTEAF
j_call: TRBJ1-1
v_call: TRBV7-3
d_call: NA

cdr3_aa: ASSPRDRGYEQY
j_call: TRBJ2-7
v_call: TRBV9
d_call: TRBD1

cdr3_aa: ASSSPSTGGAAGANVLT
j_call: TRBJ2-6
v_call: TRBV28
d_call: TRBD1

cdr3_aa: ASSLDIAHEQF
j_call: TRBJ2-1
v_call: TRBV7-2
d_call: NA

cdr3_aa: SVDHTWGETQY
j_call: TRBJ2-5
v_call: TRBV29-1
d_call: NA

cdr3_aa: ASSPPGIAGGFYNEQF
j_call: TRBJ2-1
v_call: TRBV7-2
d_call: TRBD2

cdr3_aa: ASSLVGQGGTEAF
j_call: TRBJ1-1
v_call: TRBV7-2
d_call: TRBD1

cdr3_aa: ASSPERERSTDTQY
j_call: TRBJ2-3
v_call: TRBV18
d_call: TRBD2

cdr3_aa: ASARSYNEQF
j_call: TRBJ2-1
v_call: TRBV27
d_call: NA

cdr3_aa: ATSRDLANTGELF
j_call: TRBJ2-2
v_call: TRBV15
d_call: NA

cdr3_aa: ASSWGQGAKTQY
j_call: TRBJ2-5
v_call: TRBV27
d_call: TRBD1

cdr3_aa: ASSLGDRNQETQY
j_call: TRBJ2-5
v_call: TRBV7-2
d_call: TRBD1

cdr3_aa: ASSLGGTYEQY
j_call: TRBJ2-7
v_call: TRBV7-2
d_call: NA

cdr3_aa: ASSQDPGREKGSYNEQF
j_call: TRBJ2-1
v_call: TRBV4-3
d_call: NA

cdr3_aa: AFGTNHNEQF
j_call: TRBJ2-1
v_call: TRBV10-3
d_call: TRBD2

cdr3_aa: ASSLIEGLAEETQY
j_call: TRBJ2-5
v_call: TRBV28
d_call: TRBD2

cdr3_aa: ASSFGLAYQETQY
j_call: TRBJ2-5
v_call: TRBV7-3
d_call: NA

cdr3_aa: ASSLVGQTAYNEQF
j_call: TRBJ2-1
v_call: TRBV7-9
d_call: NA

cdr3_aa: ASSPAQQGDAF
j_call: TRBJ1-1
v_call: TRBV18
d_call: NA

cdr3_aa: ASSRTGGTYGYT
j_call: TRBJ1-2
v_call: TRBV6-5
d_call: TRBD1

cdr3_aa: ASSQARTSSEKLF
j_call: TRBJ1-4
v_call: TRBV4-1
d_call: NA

cdr3_aa: AWSPVGRYNEQF
j_call: TRBJ2-1
v_call: TRBV30
d_call: NA

cdr3_aa: ASSQPIGDRGSHEQY
j_call: TRBJ2-7
v_call: TRBV7-3
d_call: NA

cdr3_aa: ASSPGRTFTDTQY
j_call: TRBJ2-3
v_call: TRBV11-2
d_call: NA

cdr3_aa: ASSASGEGTEAF
j_call: TRBJ1-1
v_call: TRBV6-4
d_call: NA

cdr3_aa: ASSLGQGGGYT
j_call: TRBJ1-2
v_call: TRBV5-1
d_call: NA

cdr3_aa: ASSLDQNTEAF
j_call: TRBJ1-1
v_call: TRBV7-3
d_call: NA

cdr3_aa: ASSLGLAGSYNEQF
j_call: TRBJ2-1
v_call: TRBV5-1
d_call: TRBD2

cdr3_aa: ASSLEDSSTDTQY
j_call: TRBJ2-3
v_call: TRBV5-1
d_call: NA

cdr3_aa: SVGSTGQGVYEQY
j_call: TRBJ2-7
v_call: TRBV29-1
d_call: TRBD1

cdr3_aa: ASSSGQSNYGYT
j_call: TRBJ1-2
v_call: TRBV28
d_call: TRBD1

cdr3_aa: SAQPRMNTEAF
j_call: TRBJ1-1
v_call: TRBV29-1
d_call: NA

cdr3_aa: ASSPSAETQY
j_call: TRBJ2-5
v_call: TRBV18
d_call: NA

cdr3_aa: ASSLDRRNTEAF
j_call: TRBJ1-1
v_call: TRBV5-4
d_call: TRBD1

cdr3_aa: ASSRQNENSPETQY
j_call: TRBJ2-5
v_call: TRBV4-1
d_call: NA

cdr3_aa: ASSLAPGTQTYEQY
j_call: TRBJ2-7
v_call: TRBV5-1
d_call: NA

cdr3_aa: ASRPGPSSFGELF
j_call: TRBJ2-2
v_call: TRBV28
d_call: NA

cdr3_aa: AWSSLRTSGRSKETQY
j_call: TRBJ2-5
v_call: TRBV30
d_call: TRBD2

cdr3_aa: ASSLHAGLAGGQDTGELF
j_call: TRBJ2-2
v_call: TRBV5-1
d_call: TRBD2

cdr3_aa: ATSRVWRASGKTYEQY
j_call: TRBJ2-7
v_call: TRBV15
d_call: TRBD2

cdr3_aa: AWRTGQNTEAF
j_call: TRBJ1-1
v_call: TRBV30
d_call: TRBD1